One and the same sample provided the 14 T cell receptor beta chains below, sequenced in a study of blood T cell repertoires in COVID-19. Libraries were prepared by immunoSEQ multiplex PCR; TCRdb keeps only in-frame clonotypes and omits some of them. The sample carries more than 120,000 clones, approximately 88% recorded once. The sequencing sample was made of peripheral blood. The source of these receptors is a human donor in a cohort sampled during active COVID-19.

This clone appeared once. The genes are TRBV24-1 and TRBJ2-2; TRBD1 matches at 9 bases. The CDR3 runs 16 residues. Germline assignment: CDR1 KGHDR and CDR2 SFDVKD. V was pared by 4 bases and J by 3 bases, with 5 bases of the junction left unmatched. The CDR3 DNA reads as TGTGCCACCAGTGACCCCGGGACAGGGTACACCGGGGAGCTGTTTTTT. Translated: CATSDPGTGYTGELFF.

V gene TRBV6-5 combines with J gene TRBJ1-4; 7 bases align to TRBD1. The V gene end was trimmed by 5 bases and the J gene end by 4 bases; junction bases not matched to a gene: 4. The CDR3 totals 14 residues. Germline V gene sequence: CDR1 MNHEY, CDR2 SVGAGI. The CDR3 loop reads CASSRDSLNEKLFF. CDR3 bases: TGTGCCAGCAGTCGGGACAGTCTTAATGAAAAACTGTTTTTT.

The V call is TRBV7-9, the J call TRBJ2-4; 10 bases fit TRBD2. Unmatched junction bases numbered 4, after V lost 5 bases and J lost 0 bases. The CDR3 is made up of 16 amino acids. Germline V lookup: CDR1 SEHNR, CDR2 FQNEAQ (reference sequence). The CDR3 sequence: CASSLSGGLAKNIQYF. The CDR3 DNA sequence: TGTGCCAGCAGCCTTAGCGGGGGGTTAGCCAAAAACATTCAGTACTTC.

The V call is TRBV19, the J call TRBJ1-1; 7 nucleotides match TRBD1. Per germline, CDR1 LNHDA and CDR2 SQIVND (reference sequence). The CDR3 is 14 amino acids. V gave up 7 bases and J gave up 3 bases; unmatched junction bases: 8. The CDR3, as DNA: TGTGCCAGTATACAGGGGAGATATGACACTGAAGCTTTCTTT. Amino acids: CASIQGRYDTEAFF.

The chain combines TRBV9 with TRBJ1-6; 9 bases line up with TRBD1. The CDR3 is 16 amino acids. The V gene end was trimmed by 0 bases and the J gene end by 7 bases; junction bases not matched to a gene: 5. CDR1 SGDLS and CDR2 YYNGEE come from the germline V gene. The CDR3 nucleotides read TGTGCCAGCAGCGTAGCACAGGGGGCCGGGAATTCACCCCTCCACTTT. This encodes CASSVAQGAGNSPLHF. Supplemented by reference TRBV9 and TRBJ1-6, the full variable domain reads DSGVTQTPKHLITATGQRVTLRCSPRSGDLSVYWYQQSLDQGLQFLIQYYNGEERAKGNILERFSAQQFPDLHSELNLSSLELGDSALYFCASSVAQGAGNSPLHFGNGTRLTVT.

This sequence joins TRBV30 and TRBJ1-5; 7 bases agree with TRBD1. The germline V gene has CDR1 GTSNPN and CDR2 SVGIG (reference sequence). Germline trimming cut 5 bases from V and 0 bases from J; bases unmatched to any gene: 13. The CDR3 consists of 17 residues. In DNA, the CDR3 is TGTGCCTGGTCGAAAGGTGTATACAGGGGTAGCAATCAGCCCCAGCATTTT. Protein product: CAWSKGVYRGSNQPQHF.

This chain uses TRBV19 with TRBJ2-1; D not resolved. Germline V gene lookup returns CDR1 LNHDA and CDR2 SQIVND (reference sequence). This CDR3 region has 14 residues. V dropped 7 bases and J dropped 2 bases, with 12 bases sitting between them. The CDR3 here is CASKRTLAYNEQFF. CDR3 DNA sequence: TGTGCCAGTAAGCGAACCTTAGCCTACAATGAGCAGTTCTTC.

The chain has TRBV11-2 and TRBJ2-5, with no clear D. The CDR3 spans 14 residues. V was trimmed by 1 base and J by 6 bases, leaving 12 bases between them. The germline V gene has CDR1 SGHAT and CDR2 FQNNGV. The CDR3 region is CASSLGQYKQTQYF. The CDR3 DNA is TGTGCCAGCAGCTTAGGCCAATATAAGCAGACCCAGTACTTC. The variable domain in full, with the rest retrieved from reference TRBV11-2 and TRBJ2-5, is EAGVAQSPRYKIIEKRQSVAFWCNPISGHATLYWYQQILGQGPKLLIQFQNNGVVDDSQLPKDRFSAERLKGVDSTLKIQPAKLEDSAVYLCASSLGQYKQTQYFGPGTRLLVL.

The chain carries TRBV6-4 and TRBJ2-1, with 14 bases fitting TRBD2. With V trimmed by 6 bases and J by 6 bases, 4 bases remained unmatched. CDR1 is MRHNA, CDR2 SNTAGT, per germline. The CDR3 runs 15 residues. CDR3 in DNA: TGTGCCAGCAGAGCGACTAGCGGGGGGGCCAATGAGCAGTTCTTC. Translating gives CASRATSGGANEQFF.

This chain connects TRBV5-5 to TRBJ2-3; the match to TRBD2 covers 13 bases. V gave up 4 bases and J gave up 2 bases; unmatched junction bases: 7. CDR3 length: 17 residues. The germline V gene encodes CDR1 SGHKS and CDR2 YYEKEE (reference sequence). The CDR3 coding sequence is TGTGCCAGCAGCCCAACGACTAGCGGGGGGCCCACAGATACGCAGTATTTT. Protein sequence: CASSPTTSGGPTDTQYF.

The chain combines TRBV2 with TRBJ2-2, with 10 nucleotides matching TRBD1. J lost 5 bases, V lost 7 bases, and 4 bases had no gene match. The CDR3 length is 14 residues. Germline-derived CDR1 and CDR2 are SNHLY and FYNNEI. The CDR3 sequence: CASKDRGRTGELFF. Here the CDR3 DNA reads TGTGCCAGCAAGGACAGGGGGAGGACCGGGGAGCTGTTTTTT.

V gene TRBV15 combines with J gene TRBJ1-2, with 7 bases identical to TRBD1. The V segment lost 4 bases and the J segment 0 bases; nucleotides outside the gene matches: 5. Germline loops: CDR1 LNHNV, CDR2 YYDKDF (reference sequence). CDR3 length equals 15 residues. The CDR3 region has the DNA TGTGCCACCAGCATAGGACAGGCTGCTAACTATGGCTACACCTTC. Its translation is CATSIGQAANYGYTF.

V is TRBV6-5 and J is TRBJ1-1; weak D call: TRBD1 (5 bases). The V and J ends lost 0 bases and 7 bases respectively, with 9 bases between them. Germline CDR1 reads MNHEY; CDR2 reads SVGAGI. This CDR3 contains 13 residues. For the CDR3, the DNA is TGTGCCAGCAGTTACTCACCAGGGTTTGAAGCTTTCTTT. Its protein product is CASSYSPGFEAFF.

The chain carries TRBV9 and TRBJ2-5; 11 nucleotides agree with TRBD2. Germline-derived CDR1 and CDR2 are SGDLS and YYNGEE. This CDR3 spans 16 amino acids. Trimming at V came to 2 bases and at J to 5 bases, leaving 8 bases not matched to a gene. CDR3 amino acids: CASSVDASGGMETQYF. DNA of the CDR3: TGTGCCAGCAGCGTTGACGCTAGCGGGGGGATGGAGACCCAGTACTTC.